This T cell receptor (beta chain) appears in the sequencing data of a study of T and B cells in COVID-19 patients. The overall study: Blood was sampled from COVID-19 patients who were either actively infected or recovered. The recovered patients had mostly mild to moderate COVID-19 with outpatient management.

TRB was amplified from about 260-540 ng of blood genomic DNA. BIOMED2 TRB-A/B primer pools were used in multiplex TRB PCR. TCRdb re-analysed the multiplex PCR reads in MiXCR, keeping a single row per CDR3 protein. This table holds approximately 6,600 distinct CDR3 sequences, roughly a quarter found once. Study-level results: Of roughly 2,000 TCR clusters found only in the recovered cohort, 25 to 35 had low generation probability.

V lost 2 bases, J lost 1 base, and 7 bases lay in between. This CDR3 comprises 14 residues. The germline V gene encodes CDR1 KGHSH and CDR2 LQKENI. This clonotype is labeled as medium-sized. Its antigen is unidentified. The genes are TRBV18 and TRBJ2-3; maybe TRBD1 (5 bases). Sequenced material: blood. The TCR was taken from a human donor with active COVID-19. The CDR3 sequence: CASSPGAGTDTQYF. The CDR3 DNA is TGTGCCAGCTCACCAGGGGCCGGCACAGATACGCAGTATTTT.